The 3 T cell receptor beta chains listed next were all sequenced from one sample in a study of identical twins. TCRdb independently ran MiXCR on the 5' RACE reads; one entry per CDR3 protein. The table lists 1,800,000 or so distinct CDR3 sequences, roughly 35% of them singletons, with more than 0.25% in the top ten. Source material: cord blood. These receptors were taken from a newborn girl in good health.

This chain uses TRBV18 with TRBJ1-6, with 7 nucleotides matching TRBD1. The ends lost 3 bases at V and 6 bases at J; junction bases unmatched: 11. The CDR3 is 17 amino acids. The germline gives CDR1 KGHSH, CDR2 LQKENI. CDR3 protein: CASSPVTGNGVNSPLHF. The CDR3 DNA reads as TGTGCCAGCTCACCGGTGACAGGGAATGGGGTTAATTCACCCCTCCACTTT.

The rearrangement uses TRBV5-1 and TRBJ2-1; weak D call: TRBD1 (6 bases). Per the germline V gene, CDR1 is SGHRS and CDR2 is YFSETQ. This CDR3 has 16 residues. Between the trimmed V and J ends, which lost 0 bases and 2 bases, there was a span of 12 bases. CDR3 amino acids: CASSLGQGLAYNEQFF. CDR3 coding DNA: TGCGCCAGCAGCTTGGGGCAGGGGTTAGCCTACAATGAGCAGTTCTTC. The whole variable domain, remainder taken from reference TRBV5-1 and TRBJ2-1, is KAGVTQTPRYLIKTRGQQVTLSCSPISGHRSVSWYQQTPGQGLQFLFEYFSETQRNKGNFPGRFSGRQFSNSRSEMNVSTLELGDSALYLCASSLGQGLAYNEQFFGPGTRLTVL.

V and J are TRBV5-1 and TRBJ2-1; either TRBD1 or TRBD2 may supply D (5 bases each). The V gene lost 3 bases and the J gene lost 1 base, with 20 bases spanning the gap. CDR3 length: 18 residues. From germline, CDR1 is SGHRS and CDR2 YFSETQ. The CDR3 loop reads CASSSGGGYSASYNEQFF. In DNA form, the CDR3 reads TGCGCCAGCAGCTCCGGTGGGGGTTATAGCGCATCCTACAATGAGCAGTTCTTC.